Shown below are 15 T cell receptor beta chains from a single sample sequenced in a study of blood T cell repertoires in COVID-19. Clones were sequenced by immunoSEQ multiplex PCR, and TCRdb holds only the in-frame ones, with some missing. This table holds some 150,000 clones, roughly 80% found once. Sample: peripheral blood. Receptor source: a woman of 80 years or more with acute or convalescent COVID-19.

This CDR3 reads CASSLGTNQETQYF. CDR3 DNA sequence: TGTGCCAGCAGCTTGGGGACAAACCAAGAGACCCAGTACTTC. The genes are TRBV5-4 and TRBJ2-5, with D perhaps matching TRBD1 (5 bases). The CDR3 is 14 residues long. CDR1 is SGHNT and CDR2 is YYREEE in the germline V gene (reference sequence). Deletions cut 0 bases from V and 0 bases from J, with 6 bases between.

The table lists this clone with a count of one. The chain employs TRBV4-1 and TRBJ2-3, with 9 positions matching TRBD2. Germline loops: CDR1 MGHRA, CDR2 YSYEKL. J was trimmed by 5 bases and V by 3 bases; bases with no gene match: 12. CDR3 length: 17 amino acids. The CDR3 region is CASSHLRGGAGLDTQYF. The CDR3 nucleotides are TGCGCCAGCAGCCATCTCCGCGGGGGGGCGGGTTTAGATACGCAGTATTTT.

The CDR3 nucleotides read TGCGCCAGCACCCCAGAGAGAGGGCCGGCTGGCTACACCTTC. This codes for CASTPERGPAGYTF. V is TRBV5-1 and J is TRBJ1-2; no reliable D call. The CDR3 totals 14 residues. Germline V CDR1 and CDR2: SGHRS, YFSETQ. The V end lost 6 bases, the J end lost 7 bases, and 19 bases lay between the germline ends. Full variable domain (rest looked up from reference TRBV5-1 and TRBJ1-2): KAGVTQTPRYLIKTRGQQVTLSCSPISGHRSVSWYQQTPGQGLQFLFEYFSETQRNKGNFPGRFSGRQFSNSRSEMNVSTLELGDSALYLCASTPERGPAGYTFGSGTRLTVV.

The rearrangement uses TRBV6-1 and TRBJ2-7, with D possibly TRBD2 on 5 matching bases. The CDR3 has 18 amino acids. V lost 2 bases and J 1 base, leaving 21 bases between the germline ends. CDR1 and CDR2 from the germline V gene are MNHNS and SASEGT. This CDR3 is CASSEPAPHRDWSYEQYF. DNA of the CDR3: TGTGCCAGCAGTGAACCAGCGCCCCACCGGGATTGGTCCTACGAGCAGTACTTC.

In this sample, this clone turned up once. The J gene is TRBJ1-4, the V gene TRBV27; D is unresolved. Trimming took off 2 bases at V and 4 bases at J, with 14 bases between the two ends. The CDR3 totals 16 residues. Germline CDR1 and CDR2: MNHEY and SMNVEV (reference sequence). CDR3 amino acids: CASSLRQTIINEKLFF. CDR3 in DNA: TGTGCCAGCAGTTTACGACAAACCATAATTAATGAAAAACTGTTTTTT.

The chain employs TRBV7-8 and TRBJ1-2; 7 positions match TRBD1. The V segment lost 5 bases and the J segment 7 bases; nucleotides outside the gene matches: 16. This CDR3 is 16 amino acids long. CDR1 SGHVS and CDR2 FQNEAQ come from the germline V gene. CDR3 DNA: TGTGCCAGCAGCACATCCTACCGGGACAGAAGTCGTGGCTACACCTTC. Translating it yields CASSTSYRDRSRGYTF.

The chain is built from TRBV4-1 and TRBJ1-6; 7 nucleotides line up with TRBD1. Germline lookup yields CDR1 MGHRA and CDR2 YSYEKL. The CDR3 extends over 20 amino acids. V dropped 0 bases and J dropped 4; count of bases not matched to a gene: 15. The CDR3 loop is CASSQDGVGATGQYNSPLHF. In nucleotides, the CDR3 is TGCGCCAGCAGCCAAGATGGGGTGGGGGCCACGGGACAGTATAATTCACCCCTCCACTTT.

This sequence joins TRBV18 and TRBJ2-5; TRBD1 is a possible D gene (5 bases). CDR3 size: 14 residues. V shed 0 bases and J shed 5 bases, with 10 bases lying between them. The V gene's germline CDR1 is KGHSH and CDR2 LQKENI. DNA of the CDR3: TGTGCCAGCTCACCACCGGGCAGGGTGGAGACCCAGTACTTC. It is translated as CASSPPGRVETQYF.

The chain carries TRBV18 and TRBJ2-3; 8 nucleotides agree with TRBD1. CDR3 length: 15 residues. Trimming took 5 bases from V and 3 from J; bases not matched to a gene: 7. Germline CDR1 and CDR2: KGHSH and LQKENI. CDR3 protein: CASSSATGATDTQYF. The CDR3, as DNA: TGTGCCAGCTCATCCGCGACAGGGGCAACAGATACGCAGTATTTT.

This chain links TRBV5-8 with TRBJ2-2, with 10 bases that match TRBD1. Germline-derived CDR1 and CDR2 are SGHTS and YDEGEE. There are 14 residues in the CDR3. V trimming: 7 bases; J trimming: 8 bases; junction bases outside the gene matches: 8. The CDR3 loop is CASDNDRGLGELFF. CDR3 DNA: TGTGCCAGCGACAACGACAGGGGGCTTGGGGAGCTGTTTTTT.

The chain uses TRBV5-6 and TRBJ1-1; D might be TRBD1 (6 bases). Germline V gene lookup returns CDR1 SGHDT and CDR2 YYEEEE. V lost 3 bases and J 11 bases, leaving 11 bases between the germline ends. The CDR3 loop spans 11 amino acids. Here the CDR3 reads CASSWEGQAFF. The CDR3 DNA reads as TGTGCCAGCAGCTGGGAAGGACAGGCTTTCTTT.

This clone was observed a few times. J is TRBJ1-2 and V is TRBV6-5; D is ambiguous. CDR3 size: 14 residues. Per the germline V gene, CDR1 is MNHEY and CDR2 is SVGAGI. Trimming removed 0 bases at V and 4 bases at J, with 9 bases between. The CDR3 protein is CASSYSANFYGYTF. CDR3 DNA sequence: TGTGCCAGCAGTTACTCGGCAAATTTCTATGGCTACACCTTC.

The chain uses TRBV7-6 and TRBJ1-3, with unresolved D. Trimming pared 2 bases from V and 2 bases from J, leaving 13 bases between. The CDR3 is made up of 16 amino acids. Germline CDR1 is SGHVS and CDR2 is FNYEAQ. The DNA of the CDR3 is TGTGCCAGCAGCTTACTTGGTGCGGAGACTGGAAACACCATATATTTT. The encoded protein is CASSLLGAETGNTIYF.

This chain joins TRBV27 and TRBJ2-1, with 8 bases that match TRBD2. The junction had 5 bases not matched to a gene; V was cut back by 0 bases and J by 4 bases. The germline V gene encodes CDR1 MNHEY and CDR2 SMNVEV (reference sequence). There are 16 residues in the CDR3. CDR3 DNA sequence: TGTGCCAGCAGTTTATCGTCGGGGGGGCTTTACAATGAGCAGTTCTTC. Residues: CASSLSSGGLYNEQFF.

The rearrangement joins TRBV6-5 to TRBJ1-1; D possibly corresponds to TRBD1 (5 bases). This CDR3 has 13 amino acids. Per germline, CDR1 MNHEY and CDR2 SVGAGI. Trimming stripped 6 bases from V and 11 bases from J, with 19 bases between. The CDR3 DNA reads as TGTGCCAGCAGCTCCGACAGAGCTGTAGAGGCTTTCTTT. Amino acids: CASSSDRAVEAFF.